Shown below are 18 T cell receptor beta chains from a single sample sequenced in a study of shared clonotypes between healthy human individuals. Here immunoSEQ multiplex PCR was the method, and the copy in TCRdb shows in-frame clones only, minus some. Of about 2.2 million clones listed, around 93% are singletons. Naive-designated CD8 cells lacked CD45RO, were positively enriched for CCR7, and omitted terminally differentiated effector memory CD45RA+ cells. Sequencing was done on a sample of naive CD8+ T cells from PBMCs. All receptors come from a man younger than 30 in good health. Some clones in this sample may be carry-over from other donors' samples.

This chain connects TRBV19 to TRBJ1-5, with 9 bases matching TRBD1. The CDR3 extends over 16 amino acids. Germline CDR1 LNHDA, CDR2 SQIVND (reference sequence). V shed 0 bases and J 4 bases; nucleotides not matched to a gene: 4. The CDR3 nucleotides read TGTGCCAGTAGTATAGATCCGGGGACAGGGAATCAGCCCCAGCATTTT. This translates into CASSIDPGTGNQPQHF.

The chain combines TRBV6-5 with TRBJ2-7; D is ambiguous. CDR1 and CDR2 (germline): MNHEY, SVGAGI. This CDR3 has 12 amino acids. V was cut by 6 bases and J by 5 bases, with 11 bases left in between. The CDR3 region is CASSYGPHEQYF. CDR3 nucleotides: TGTGCCAGCAGCTACGGGCCCCACGAGCAGTACTTC.

This chain links TRBV7-9 with TRBJ2-1; 9 nucleotides align to TRBD2. The germline V gene has CDR1 SEHNR and CDR2 FQNEAQ (reference sequence). The CDR3 covers 15 residues. The J segment lost 5 bases and the V segment lost 3 bases, leaving 5 bases of the junction unmatched. In DNA form, the CDR3 reads TGTGCCAGCAGCTTTTGGACTAGCGAACACAATGAGCAGTTCTTC. As protein: CASSFWTSEHNEQFF.

About this clone itself: Additional DNA sequences in this sample encode the identical CDR3. CDR3 sequence (DNA): TGTGCCAGCAGCTTAAGCGGCGAGCAGTTCTTC. Residues: CASSLSGEQFF. This chain connects TRBV11-2 to TRBJ2-1, with D possibly matching TRBD2 (5 bases). V was clipped by 2 bases and J by 10 bases, with 6 bases between them. The CDR3 length is 11 residues. Per germline, CDR1 SGHAT and CDR2 FQNNGV.

This rearrangement joins TRBV5-1 to TRBJ2-7, with D hard to call. V lost 5 bases to trimming and J lost 4 bases, with 16 bases between them. The V gene's germline CDR1 is SGHRS and CDR2 YFSETQ. This CDR3 contains 14 residues. The CDR3 nucleotides are TGCGCCAGCAGTCCCCGAGATGAGCCTTACGAGCAGTACTTC. As protein: CASSPRDEPYEQYF. The variable domain in full, with the rest retrieved from reference TRBV5-1 and TRBJ2-7, is KAGVTQTPRYLIKTRGQQVTLSCSPISGHRSVSWYQQTPGQGLQFLFEYFSETQRNKGNFPGRFSGRQFSNSRSEMNVSTLELGDSALYLCASSPRDEPYEQYFGPGTRLTVT.

This clone was detected only once. The V call is TRBV27, the J call TRBJ2-3, with 9 bases aligning to TRBD1. J was trimmed by 5 bases and V by 5 bases; bases with no gene match: 17. The germline V gene has CDR1 MNHEY and CDR2 SMNVEV (reference sequence). The CDR3 runs to 18 residues. Here the CDR3 DNA reads TGTGCCAGCAGTCCCTTACTCGAACAGGGGGCGCATAAAGATACGCAGTATTTT. Protein: CASSPLLEQGAHKDTQYF.

This chain joins TRBV27 and TRBJ2-3; D remains unclear. CDR1 is MNHEY and CDR2 is SMNVEV in the germline V gene (reference sequence). Trimming took 8 bases from V and 4 from J, leaving 13 bases between them. This CDR3 is built from 13 residues. In DNA form, the CDR3 reads TGTGCCAGCGGGATATCCTTTGCAGATACGCAGTATTTT. Its protein product is CASGISFADTQYF.

The chain couples TRBV6-1 to TRBJ1-1, with 7 bases aligning to TRBD1. The germline gives CDR1 MNHNS, CDR2 SASEGT. This CDR3 comprises 15 residues. Unmatched junction bases numbered 11, after V lost 3 bases and J lost 7 bases. The DNA of the CDR3 is TGTGCCAGCAGTGACGCCCCTTTCCGGGACAGTGAAGCTTTCTTT. Protein: CASSDAPFRDSEAFF.

The rearrangement joins TRBV9 to TRBJ1-2; no reliable D call. V was trimmed by 7 bases and J by 6 bases, leaving 19 bases between them. The V gene's germline CDR1 is SGDLS and CDR2 YYNGEE. This CDR3 has 14 residues. CDR3 nucleotides: TGTGCCAGCGGCCGCCCGCGAGGAAACCATGGCTACACCTTC. Translation: CASGRPRGNHGYTF.

This CDR3 is CAWSEDRGSPSNQPQHF. Written as DNA, the CDR3 is TGTGCCTGGAGTGAGGACAGGGGAAGTCCAAGCAATCAGCCCCAGCATTTT. The chain uses TRBV30 and TRBJ1-5; 9 positions match TRBD1. The CDR3 has 17 residues. Germline V CDR1 and CDR2: GTSNPN, SVGIG (reference sequence). With V trimmed by 1 base and J by 1 base, 8 bases remained unmatched.

The rearrangement links TRBV11-2 to TRBJ1-4; D is perhaps TRBD1 (5 bases). Looked up from germline, CDR1 is SGHAT and CDR2 is FQNNGV. V was clipped by 5 bases and J by 13 bases, with 17 bases between them. This CDR3 is built from 13 residues. The CDR3 spells CASSAGRTTGLFF. The DNA for the CDR3 is TGTGCCAGCAGCGCGGGTAGGACAACGGGACTGTTTTTT.

Points on this clone: This sample also contains other DNA sequences that code for the same CDR3. The V gene is TRBV27, the J gene TRBJ2-7, with a weak D call TRBD2 (5 bases). This CDR3 is built from 13 residues. Germline assignment: CDR1 MNHEY and CDR2 SMNVEV (reference sequence). V was clipped by 4 bases and J by 2 bases, with 9 bases between them. In DNA, the CDR3 is TGTGCCAGCAGTTATGGGAGAGCCTACGAGCAGTACTTC. This sequence encodes CASSYGRAYEQYF.

The chain couples TRBV9 to TRBJ1-2; D gene ambiguous. In germline, CDR1 is SGDLS, CDR2 YYNGEE. V dropped 3 bases and J dropped 0 bases, with 12 bases sitting between them. The CDR3 spans 15 residues. CDR3 residues: CASSEHPGSNYGYTF. The DNA for the CDR3 is TGTGCCAGCAGCGAGCACCCGGGATCTAACTATGGCTACACCTTC.

The gene calls are TRBV9 and TRBJ2-1; D gene ambiguous. Trimming shortened V by 0 bases and J by 8 bases, and 15 bases separated the two germline ends. Germline assignment: CDR1 SGDLS and CDR2 YYNGEE. The CDR3 is made up of 15 amino acids. The DNA for the CDR3 is TGTGCCAGCAGCGTAGAAGGATTCGGTAGAGATGAGCAGTTCTTC. This gives the protein CASSVEGFGRDEQFF.

In DNA, the CDR3 is TGTGCCAGTAGTAACCCGGTGGGAAACGGGGAGCTGTTTTTT. This translates into CASSNPVGNGELFF. This chain uses TRBV19 with TRBJ2-2; D call uncertain. The CDR3 contains 14 residues. Germline V CDR1 and CDR2: LNHDA, SQIVND (reference sequence). The V end was cut by 4 bases, the J end by 7 bases, with 13 bases between.

DNA of the CDR3: TGCAGCGTTCCCGGGACAGGCCTTCACGAGCAGTACTTC. It encodes CSVPGTGLHEQYF. The chain links TRBV29-1 to TRBJ2-7, with TRBD1 matching over 8 bases. The CDR3 extends over 13 amino acids. Germline CDR1 is SQVTM and CDR2 is ANQGSEA. J was trimmed by 5 bases and V by 5 bases; bases with no gene match: 8.

This clone was recorded only once. The V call is TRBV29-1, the J call TRBJ2-2, with 8 bases matching TRBD2. This CDR3 is built from 16 residues. The V segment lost 7 bases and the J segment 8 bases; nucleotides outside the gene matches: 18. The V gene's germline CDR1 is SQVTM and CDR2 ANQGSEA. In nucleotides, the CDR3 is TGCAGCGCCCTCAGCGCCGGGACTAGTGATTCTGGGGAGCTGTTTTTT. Translation: CSALSAGTSDSGELFF.

The chain joins TRBV19 to TRBJ1-1, with unresolved D. The V and J ends lost 4 bases and 7 bases respectively, with 10 bases between them. Germline loops: CDR1 LNHDA, CDR2 SQIVND (reference sequence). The length of the CDR3 is 12 residues. The CDR3 loop is CASSTTDGEAFF. CDR3 DNA: TGTGCCAGTAGTACGACGGACGGTGAAGCTTTCTTT.